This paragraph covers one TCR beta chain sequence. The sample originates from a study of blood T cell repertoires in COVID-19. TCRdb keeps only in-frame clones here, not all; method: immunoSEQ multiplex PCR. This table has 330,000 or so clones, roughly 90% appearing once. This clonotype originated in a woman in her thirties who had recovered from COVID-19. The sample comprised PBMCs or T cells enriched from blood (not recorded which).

The chain's CDR3 is CASSPIPPSEQYF. CDR3 DNA: TGTGCCAGCAGCCCCATACCCCCCAGCGAGCAGTACTTC. V is TRBV7-9 and J is TRBJ2-7; D gene ambiguous. Germline CDR1 and CDR2: SEHNR and FQNEAQ (reference sequence). The CDR3 is 13 amino acids. Trimming left V 5 bases short and J 6 bases short, with 14 bases between.